Each of the 32 T cell receptor beta chains below was sequenced from the same sample in a study of blood T cells in healthy people across ages. A sample-barcoded 5' primer and a J-beta primer mix were used in a second PCR of roughly 7 to 11 cycles. TCRdb redid the calling of the 5' RACE reads with MiXCR, one entry per CDR3 protein. Among approximately 1.5 million distinct CDR3 sequences listed, approximately 43% were seen once. The sequencing input was blood. Source of these receptors: a woman aged 18-29 years in good health.

The rearrangement links TRBV20-1 to TRBJ2-4; the D call may be TRBD1 or TRBD2 (5 bases each). V was shortened by 6 bases and J by 0 bases, with 27 bases between the two germline ends. This CDR3 contains 19 residues. CDR1 and CDR2 from the germline V gene are DFQATT and SNEGSKA (reference sequence). The CDR3 spells CSAENSHGTFSIAKNIQYF. The CDR3 bases are TGCAGTGCAGAAAACTCCCACGGGACCTTTTCAATAGCCAAAAACATTCAGTACTTC.

This clonotype was detected only a few times. This chain uses TRBV12-3 or TRBV12-4 with TRBJ1-4; D might be TRBD1 (5 bases). The CDR3 has 13 residues. V was trimmed by 6 bases and J by 5 bases, leaving 10 bases between them. This CDR3 reads CASRGTVNEKLFF. The CDR3 nucleotides are TGTGCCAGCAGGGGGACGGTCAATGAAAAACTGTTTTTT.

This sequence joins TRBV6-2 or TRBV6-3 and TRBJ2-1; 9 positions match TRBD2. The CDR3 consists of 16 residues. The germline CDR1 and CDR2 sequences are MNHEY and SVGEGT. V shed 4 bases, J shed 4 bases, and the junction held 8 bases outside the gene matches. The CDR3 sequence is CASSSTATSGYNEQFF. The CDR3 DNA is TGTGCCAGCAGTTCCACAGCGACTAGCGGATACAATGAGCAGTTCTTC.

The chain joins TRBV20-1 to TRBJ1-6, with 11 nucleotides matching TRBD1. The germline CDR1 and CDR2 sequences are DFQATT and SNEGSKA (reference sequence). The J segment lost 1 base and the V segment lost 5 bases, leaving 1 base of the junction unmatched. The CDR3 covers 15 residues. Here the CDR3 DNA reads TGCAGTGCTTGGGACAGGGGGTCCTATAATTCACCCCTCCACTTT. This sequence encodes CSAWDRGSYNSPLHF.

About this clonotype itself: This clone may be a read error of a much larger clone one base away. The V call is TRBV6-2 or TRBV6-3, the J call TRBJ2-3; 10 positions match TRBD2. CDR3 size: 15 residues. Germline-derived CDR1 and CDR2 are MNHEY and SVGEGT. The CDR3 loop is CAGSEREGGADTQYF. In DNA, the CDR3 is TGTGCCGGCAGTGAGCGGGAGGGCGGCGCAGATACGCAGTATTTT.

V usage is TRBV7-2 and J usage is TRBJ1-2; D ambiguous. The CDR3 has 13 amino acids. Per germline, CDR1 SGHTA and CDR2 FQGNSA. Trimming took off 6 bases at V and 3 bases at J, with 11 bases between the two ends. This CDR3 is CASSADPYYGYTF. The CDR3 region has the DNA TGTGCCAGCAGTGCTGACCCTTACTATGGCTACACCTTC. Together with reference TRBV7-2 and TRBJ1-2, the CDR3 gives the full variable domain: GAGVSQSPSNKVTEKGKDVELRCDPISGHTALYWYRQSLGQGLEFLIYFQGNSAPDKSGLPSDRFSAERTGGSVSTLTIQRTQQEDSAVYLCASSADPYYGYTFGSGTRLTVV.

About this clonotype itself: A much bigger clone sits one base away, suggesting this may be a read error. V gene TRBV28 combines with J gene TRBJ2-2; tentatively, D is TRBD2 (6 bases). Germline V CDR1 and CDR2: MDHEN, SYDVKM. The CDR3 runs 15 residues. Here the CDR3 DNA reads TGTGCCGGCAGTTTACTAGCCTTGAACACCGGGGAGCTGTTTTTT. Protein: CAGSLLALNTGELFF.

This sequence joins TRBV11-2 and TRBJ2-1; TRBD2 matches at 13 bases. Germline values: CDR1 SGHAT, CDR2 FQNNGV. The CDR3 is made up of 17 amino acids. V dropped 5 bases and J dropped 6; count of bases not matched to a gene: 10. CDR3 residues: CASSTSGTSGNRNEQFF. For the CDR3, the DNA is TGTGCCAGCAGCACTAGTGGGACTAGCGGGAACCGCAATGAGCAGTTCTTC.

The chain links TRBV3-1 to TRBJ2-5; 11 nucleotides align to TRBD2. This CDR3 is built from 15 residues. CDR1 and CDR2 (germline): LGHDT, YNNKEL (reference sequence). Trimming at V came to 3 bases and at J to 1 base, leaving 1 base not matched to a gene. CDR3 protein: CASSHSGGAQETQYF. The DNA for the CDR3 is TGTGCCAGCAGCCATAGCGGGGGGGCCCAAGAGACCCAGTACTTC.

V usage is TRBV28 and J usage is TRBJ2-7, with TRBD2 matching over 14 bases. The germline V gene encodes CDR1 MDHEN and CDR2 SYDVKM. Trimming removed 5 bases from V and 3 bases from J; junction bases left unmatched: 6. The CDR3 contains 16 residues. The CDR3: CASSPGLAGDIYEQYF. The CDR3 DNA is TGTGCCAGCAGTCCGGGACTAGCGGGAGACATCTACGAGCAGTACTTC.

This clonotype was counted a few times. The rearrangement uses TRBV10-3 and TRBJ2-5, with D hard to call. The CDR3 is 14 residues long. V gave up 2 bases and J gave up 2 bases, with 9 bases separating them. CDR1 ENHRY and CDR2 SYGVKD come from the germline V gene. DNA of the CDR3: TGTGCCATCAGTGAGAGGTGGCAACAAGAGACCCAGTACTTC. This translates into CAISERWQQETQYF.

This clonotype was detected only once. This chain links TRBV20-1 with TRBJ2-5, with TRBD2 matching 7 bases. The CDR3 has 14 amino acids. The V segment lost 5 bases and the J segment 4 bases; nucleotides outside the gene matches: 10. In germline, CDR1 is DFQATT, CDR2 SNEGSKA (reference sequence). The CDR3 here is CSAPASGVSETQYF. The CDR3 DNA follows: TGCAGTGCTCCTGCCAGCGGGGTGTCAGAGACCCAGTACTTC.

The chain couples TRBV6-2 or TRBV6-3 to TRBJ2-1, with no clear D. The CDR3 length is 13 residues. Germline V CDR1 and CDR2: MNHEY, SVGEGT. Trimming shortened V by 8 bases and J by 2 bases, and 10 bases separated the two germline ends. The CDR3 loop is CASGPLAYNEQFF. The CDR3 DNA reads as TGTGCCAGCGGCCCCCTAGCCTACAATGAGCAGTTCTTC.

The rearrangement links TRBV20-1 to TRBJ2-7; 9 nucleotides line up with TRBD2. Trimming cost V 3 bases and J 2 bases; bases outside gene matches: 5. CDR3 length equals 14 residues. Germline CDR1 reads DFQATT; CDR2 reads SNEGSKA (reference sequence). The CDR3 DNA reads as TGCAGTGCTAGTGTTAGCGGGAGAGCCTACGAGCAGTACTTC. Its translation: CSASVSGRAYEQYF.

This rearrangement joins TRBV6-2 or TRBV6-3 to TRBJ2-1; tentative D call: TRBD1 (5 bases). Trimming shortened V by 6 bases and J by 10 bases, and 13 bases separated the two germline ends. Per the germline V gene, CDR1 is MNHEY and CDR2 is SVGEGT. This CDR3 is built from 12 residues. The CDR3 sequence: CASSRRQNEQFF. The DNA of the CDR3 is TGTGCCAGCAGCCGGAGACAGAACGAGCAGTTCTTC.

This clonotype was counted only a few times. The gene calls are TRBV7-9 and TRBJ2-3, with 10 bases matching TRBD1. The CDR3 runs to 14 residues. Germline lookup yields CDR1 SEHNR and CDR2 FQNEAQ (reference sequence). V shed 3 bases, J shed 4 bases, and the junction held 1 base outside the gene matches. The CDR3 here is CASSLTGGSDTQYF. As DNA, the CDR3 is TGTGCCAGCAGCTTGACAGGGGGCTCAGATACGCAGTATTTT.

The rearrangement joins TRBV30 to TRBJ2-7; TRBD2 is a possible D gene (5 bases). V lost 2 bases, J lost 0 bases, and 14 bases lay in between. In germline, CDR1 is GTSNPN, CDR2 SVGIG (reference sequence). CDR3 size: 15 residues. The CDR3 DNA is TGTGCCTGGAGTATCCTTCGGGATTTCTCCTACGAGCAGTACTTC. It specifies CAWSILRDFSYEQYF. Full variable domain (rest looked up from reference TRBV30 and TRBJ2-7): SQTIHQWPATLVQPVGSPLSLECTVEGTSNPNLYWYRQAAGRGLQLLFYSVGIGQISSEVPQNLSASRPQDRQFILSSKKLLLSDSGFYLCAWSILRDFSYEQYFGPGTRLTVT.

This clonotype was picked up a small number of times. V and J are TRBV5-6 and TRBJ2-7; TRBD1 matches at 8 bases. Germline V gene lookup returns CDR1 SGHDT and CDR2 YYEEEE. The ends lost 4 bases at V and 3 bases at J; junction bases unmatched: 12. The CDR3 extends over 16 amino acids. The CDR3 spells CASSLKGQANLYEQYF. DNA for the CDR3: TGTGCCAGCAGCCTCAAGGGACAGGCGAACCTCTACGAGCAGTACTTC.

This clonotype was seen only a few times. This rearrangement joins TRBV20-1 to TRBJ2-1; the D is unclear. Trimming cost V 5 bases and J 0 bases, with 14 bases left between them. This CDR3 comprises 15 residues. CDR1 DFQATT and CDR2 SNEGSKA come from the germline V gene (reference sequence). The CDR3 spells CSAVPGPSSYNEQFF. The CDR3 DNA is TGCAGTGCTGTTCCCGGGCCGAGCTCCTACAATGAGCAGTTCTTC.

This clonotype appeared a single time. V and J are TRBV7-8 and TRBJ1-1, with D unclear. This CDR3 region has 15 residues. The germline gives CDR1 SGHVS, CDR2 FQNEAQ. The germline V and J ends were trimmed by 5 bases and 1 base, with 14 bases remaining between them. CDR3 amino acids: CASSPPYIGNTEAFF. CDR3 sequence (DNA): TGTGCCAGCAGCCCACCCTACATCGGGAACACTGAAGCTTTCTTT.

This clonotype was observed a handful of times. The chain carries TRBV21-1 and TRBJ2-7. TRBV21-1 is classified as a pseudogene. This CDR3 contains 15 residues. The CDR3 nucleotides are TGTGCCAGCAGCAAAGGGAGAGGGGCTACCTACGAGCAGTACTTC. Protein: CASSKGRGATYEQYF.

CDR3 in DNA: TGCAGCGTTGAAAAGTGGCTATCCACAGATACGCAGTATTTT. This sequence encodes CSVEKWLSTDTQYF. The V gene is TRBV29-1, the J gene TRBJ2-3; unclear D gene. Per the germline V gene, CDR1 is SQVTM and CDR2 is ANQGSEA. V gave up 2 bases and J gave up 2 bases, with 11 bases separating them. CDR3 length: 14 amino acids.

This clonotype appeared once. This chain links TRBV20-1 with TRBJ2-1; D uncertain. The germline gives CDR1 DFQATT, CDR2 SNEGSKA (reference sequence). V lost 4 bases and J lost 8, with 9 bases in between. This CDR3 comprises 11 residues. The CDR3 reads CSAIKGYEQFF. As DNA, the CDR3 is TGCAGTGCTATAAAAGGTTATGAGCAGTTCTTC.

Only a few counts were recorded for this clonotype. CDR3 loop: CSVVGLRGEKLFF. Written as DNA, the CDR3 is TGCAGCGTTGTTGGCTTACGGGGGGAAAAACTGTTTTTT. This chain links TRBV29-1 with TRBJ1-4; D may be TRBD1 (5 bases). The CDR3 has 13 amino acids. V was pared by 4 bases and J by 8 bases, with 14 bases between. Germline assignment: CDR1 SQVTM and CDR2 ANQGSEA.

The gene calls are TRBV6-6 and TRBJ1-5; TRBD1 matches 10 bases. V shed 7 bases and J 7 bases; nucleotides not matched to a gene: 10. The CDR3 runs to 15 residues. Germline V gives CDR1 MNHNY, CDR2 SVGAGI (reference sequence). CDR3 DNA: TGTGCCAGCAATTTAGCGGGACAGGGGTGGCAGCCCCAGCATTTT. As protein: CASNLAGQGWQPQHF.

This sequence joins TRBV12-3 or TRBV12-4 and TRBJ1-5, with a tentative D call TRBD1 (5 bases). V lost 2 bases and J lost 6, with 11 bases in between. CDR3 length equals 14 residues. CDR3 protein: CASSLSGGIQPQHF. DNA of the CDR3: TGTGCCAGCAGTTTATCGGGGGGGATTCAGCCCCAGCATTTT.

The chain uses TRBV3-1 and TRBJ1-1; D remains ambiguous. CDR3 length: 15 residues. Germline assignment: CDR1 LGHDT and CDR2 YNNKEL (reference sequence). Trimming shortened V by 2 bases and J by 0 bases, and 10 bases separated the two germline ends. This CDR3 is CASSQFRRMNTEAFF. For the CDR3, the DNA is TGTGCCAGCAGCCAATTCAGGCGCATGAACACTGAAGCTTTCTTT.

There are a few counts of this clonotype. The chain links TRBV7-2 to TRBJ2-3, with a possible D match to TRBD2 (6 bases). The V gene's germline CDR1 is SGHTA and CDR2 FQGNSA. The CDR3 is made up of 13 amino acids. The V end lost 10 bases, the J end lost 2 bases, and 13 bases lay between the germline ends. In DNA form, the CDR3 reads TGTGCCATTTCGGAGGGTAACACAGATACGCAGTATTTT. Its translation is CAISEGNTDTQYF.

This chain uses TRBV7-3 with TRBJ2-2, with D perhaps matching TRBD2 (5 bases). The CDR3 loop spans 14 amino acids. Germline CDR1 is SGHTA and CDR2 is FQGTGA. Trimming took 2 bases from V and 9 from J, leaving 13 bases between them. The CDR3 region is CASSLAGLPRELFF. The CDR3 DNA follows: TGTGCCAGCAGCTTAGCGGGCCTTCCCAGGGAGCTGTTTTTT. The complete variable domain, with remaining parts taken from reference TRBV7-3 and TRBJ2-2, reads GAGVSQTPSNKVTEKGKYVELRCDPISGHTALYWYRQSLGQGPEFLIYFQGTGAADDSGLPNDRFFAVRPEGSVSTLKIQRTERGDSAVYLCASSLAGLPRELFFGEGSRLTVL.

This chain links TRBV4-1 with TRBJ2-3; 8 bases are shared with TRBD2. Germline CDR1 is MGHRA and CDR2 is YSYEKL. The length of the CDR3 is 15 residues. The V segment lost 2 bases and the J segment 4 bases; nucleotides outside the gene matches: 5. CDR3: CASSQIGLAADTQYF. The CDR3 region has the DNA TGCGCCAGCAGCCAAATAGGACTAGCAGCAGATACGCAGTATTTT.

This chain uses TRBV28 with TRBJ1-4; D possibly corresponds to TRBD1 (6 bases). Germline V CDR1 and CDR2: MDHEN, SYDVKM. The V end was cut by 5 bases, the J end by 8 bases, with 15 bases between. The CDR3 runs to 14 residues. CDR3 loop: CASSVGGRREKLFF. CDR3 nucleotide sequence: TGTGCCAGCAGTGTAGGGGGGCGTAGAGAAAAACTGTTTTTT.

This clonotype was seen at least ten times. The chain has TRBV29-1 and TRBJ2-5; no definite D call. Germline V gene data show CDR1 as SQVTM and CDR2 as ANQGSEA. With 4 bases removed from V and 5 bases from J, the gap between germline ends came to 8 bases. There are 11 residues in the CDR3. As DNA, the CDR3 is TGCAGCGTTGCCCCATCGGAGACCCAGTACTTC. It codes for CSVAPSETQYF. The full variable domain, its missing parts supplied by reference TRBV29-1 and TRBJ2-5, is SAVISQKPSRDICQRGTSLTIQCQVDSQVTMMFWYRQQPGQSLTLIATANQGSEATYESGFVIDKFPISRPNLTFSTLTVSNMSPEDSSIYLCSVAPSETQYFGPGTRLLVL.